Sequencing of this T cell receptor beta chain was carried out in a study of OX40 agonist ivuxolimab in advanced cancers. Study overall: Prior therapy, whether anti-PD-1, anti-PD-L1 or anti-CTLA-4, was allowed, and less than 45% had some.

Only in-frame clones appear in the TCRdb table, and some are missing; sequencing was by immunoSEQ multiplex PCR. The sample lists around 70,000 clones, over 80% occurring once. The germline V gene encodes CDR1 LNHDA and CDR2 SQIVND (reference sequence). The CDR3 loop spans 15 amino acids. V lost 1 base, J lost 2 bases, and 8 bases lay in between. Whole-study findings and limits: More expanded clones were seen, on average, in CD8+ T cells than in CD4+. Expanded peripheral T cell antigen specificity was not determined. Partial responders at 0.1-3.0 mg/kg showed near-lowest clonal expansion.

As concerns this clone: The antigen is unknown.

The chain links TRBV19 to TRBJ2-2; TRBD2 might be the D (6 bases). The TCR comes from an adult with an advanced solid tumor such as melanoma, head and neck, liver or kidney cancer. The source was CD4+ or CD8+ T cells sorted from blood, collected in a trial of the OX40 agonist ivuxolimab. The CDR3 bases are TGTGCCAGTAGTATAGGGGGGGTCAACACCGGGGAGCTGTTTTTT. This codes for CASSIGGVNTGELFF.